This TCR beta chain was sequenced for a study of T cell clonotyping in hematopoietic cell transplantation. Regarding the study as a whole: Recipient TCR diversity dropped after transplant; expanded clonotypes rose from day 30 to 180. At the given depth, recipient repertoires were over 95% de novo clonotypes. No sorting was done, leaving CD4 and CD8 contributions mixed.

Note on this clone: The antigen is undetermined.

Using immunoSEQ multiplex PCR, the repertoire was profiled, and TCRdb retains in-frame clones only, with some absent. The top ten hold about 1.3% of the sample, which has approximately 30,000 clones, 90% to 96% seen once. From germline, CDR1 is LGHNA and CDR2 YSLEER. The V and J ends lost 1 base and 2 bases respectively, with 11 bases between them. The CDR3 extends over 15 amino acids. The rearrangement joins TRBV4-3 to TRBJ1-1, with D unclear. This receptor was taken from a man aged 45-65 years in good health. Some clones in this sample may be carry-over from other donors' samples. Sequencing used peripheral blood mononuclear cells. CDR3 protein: CASSQGRTGNTEAFF. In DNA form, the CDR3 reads TGCGCCAGCAGCCAAGGCCGGACCGGTAACACTGAAGCTTTCTTT.